The rows below give T cell receptor beta chains drawn from one sample of a study of identical twins. Using its own MiXCR run on the 5' RACE reads, TCRdb lists one record per CDR3 protein. The sample records some 660,000 distinct CDR3 sequences, 8.5% to 9.5% being singletons. These same data were also listed under a study on yellow fever vaccine responses in identical twins.

The sample was PBMCs. Source of these receptors: a woman aged 18-29 years in good health. The CDR3 runs from the conserved cysteine through the conserved F or W. D genes are given only for firm matches. The size entry is marked missing in some rows and otherwise reads once, few, many or a size class.

cdr3_length | clone_size | d_call | j_call | v_call | cdr3_nt | cdr3_aa
16 | . | . | TRBJ2-3 | TRBV9 | TGTGCCAGCAGCGTAGGGCCGGGAGCTAGCGCAGATACGCAGTATTTT | CASSVGPGASADTQYF
13 | few | . | TRBJ1-1 | TRBV15 | TGTGCCACCAGCATGGAGACGGCAGCTGAAGCTTTCTTT | CATSMETAAEAFF
13 | many | . | TRBJ2-7 | TRBV10-3 | TGTGCCTTCCCCGGGTCTCATCGGGACGAGCAGTACTTC | CAFPGSHRDEQYF
14 | . | . | TRBJ2-1 | TRBV20-1 | TGCAGTGCTAGAGATATAGCGGAAAACAATGAGCAGTTCTTC | CSARDIAENNEQFF
19 | . | TRBD2 | TRBJ2-3 | TRBV11-2 | TGTGCCAGCAGCCCCCGACCATTAGCGGGAACCGCTAGCACAGATACGCAGTATTTT | CASSPRPLAGTASTDTQYF
15 | . | TRBD2 | TRBJ2-7 | TRBV20-1 | TGCAGTGCTAGAGGAAGTGGTAGCTACGGGGGGGAGCAGTACTTC | CSARGSGSYGGEQYF
14 | . | TRBD1 | TRBJ2-5 | TRBV7-6 | TGTGCCAGCAGTTTGGGGACAGGAGGGCAGACCCAGTACTTC | CASSLGTGGQTQYF
13 | few | TRBD1 | TRBJ2-7 | TRBV20-1 | TGCAGTGTTAAAGGGACAGTAATCTACGAGCAGTACTTC | CSVKGTVIYEQYF
14 | . | . | TRBJ2-7 | TRBV5-1 | TGCGCCAGCAGCCGGGACGGAGGGAACTACGAGCAGTACTTC | CASSRDGGNYEQYF
14 | . | TRBD2 | TRBJ2-3 | TRBV12-3/TRBV12-4 | TGTGCCAGCAGTTTAATCGGGAGGGCAGATACGCAGTATTTT | CASSLIGRADTQYF
15 | few | . | TRBJ2-3 | TRBV5-1 | TGCGCCAGCAGCTTATCATGGACAAGCACAGATACGCAGTATTTT | CASSLSWTSTDTQYF
22 | . | TRBD2 | TRBJ2-4 | TRBV10-3 | TGTGCCAACCGACAAACTCAAGAGACGGGACTAGCGGGGGCCGTAGCCAAAAACATTCAGTACTTC | CANRQTQETGLAGAVAKNIQYF
16 | many | TRBD2 | TRBJ2-1 | TRBV5-1 | TGCGCCAGCAGCTGGCTACTAGCGGGAGACAACAATGAGCAGTTCTTC | CASSWLLAGDNNEQFF
16 | . | . | TRBJ2-7 | TRBV6-1 | TGTGCCAGCAGTGAACAAAAGCGACCCATACCCTACGAGCAGTACTTC | CASSEQKRPIPYEQYF
12 | . | . | TRBJ2-7 | TRBV30 | TGTGCCTGGAGTACCGGGGTCTACGAGCAGTACTTC | CAWSTGVYEQYF
15 | few | . | TRBJ2-2 | TRBV5-5 | TGTGCCAGCATCGTCCGCACCCCCTCCACCGGGGAGCTGTTTTTT | CASIVRTPSTGELFF
16 | few | . | TRBJ2-2 | TRBV24-1 | TGTGCCACCAGTGACCCGGGACCTGGGGGCACCGGGGAGCTGTTTTTT | CATSDPGPGGTGELFF
16 | many | . | TRBJ2-3 | TRBV5-1 | TGCGCCAGCAGCTTGGAATTGGGAAGCGGGTCAGATACGCAGTATTTT | CASSLELGSGSDTQYF
15 | few | . | TRBJ2-3 | TRBV12-3/TRBV12-4 | TGTGCCAGCAGTTTAGATGGGGCGCCCACAGATACGCAGTATTTT | CASSLDGAPTDTQYF
13 | . | . | TRBJ2-5 | TRBV11-2 | TGTGCCAGCAGCTTTACGGGGGGCAACCTGATCTACTTC | CASSFTGGNLIYF
13 | . | . | TRBJ2-7 | TRBV5-1 | TGCGCCAGCAGCCAGGTGGGAGCGGACGAGCAGTACTTC | CASSQVGADEQYF
15 | few | . | TRBJ1-5 | TRBV12-3/TRBV12-4 | TGTGCCAGCAGTTTATCAGGGGCTCTCCGTCAGCCCCAGCATTTT | CASSLSGALRQPQHF
15 | few | . | TRBJ2-7 | TRBV28 | TGTGCCAGCAGTTTTGGAGATCTCCCTACCTACGAGCAGTACTTC | CASSFGDLPTYEQYF
14 | . | . | TRBJ2-7 | TRBV18 | TGTGCCAGCTCACTTATGGCGGAGCTCTACGAGCAGTACTTC | CASSLMAELYEQYF
18 | . | TRBD2 | TRBJ2-1 | TRBV6-2/TRBV6-3 | TGTGCCAGCAGTACGTCCGGGACTAGCGGGAGATTTATTGATGAGCAGTTCTTC | CASSTSGTSGRFIDEQFF
13 | few | TRBD1 | TRBJ2-1 | TRBV29-1 | TGCAGCGTGGCAGGGACAGGGATTACTGAGCAGTTCTTC | CSVAGTGITEQFF
17 | . | . | TRBJ2-7 | TRBV28 | TGTGCCAGCAGTTTACCGGCACAAGGGGCCCGCGGGCCCGAGCAGTACTTC | CASSLPAQGARGPEQYF
14 | many | . | TRBJ2-5 | TRBV27 | TGTGCCAGCAGTTTGGGACTGAACCAAGAGACCCAGTACTTC | CASSLGLNQETQYF
13 | many | . | TRBJ2-7 | TRBV29-1 | TGCAGCGTTAGGAGGGACTTCTCCTACGAGCAGTACTTC | CSVRRDFSYEQYF
12 | few | . | TRBJ2-1 | TRBV5-5 | TGTGCCAGCAGCATACTGGGCAATGAGCAGTTCTTC | CASSILGNEQFF
16 | many | . | TRBJ2-2 | TRBV15 | TGTGCCACCAGCAGAGATCTGCTTCAAGGGACCGGGGAGCTGTTTTTT | CATSRDLLQGTGELFF
14 | few | . | TRBJ2-1 | TRBV5-1 | TGCGCCAGCAGCTTGGAGAGACTCTACGGTGAGCAGTTCTTC | CASSLERLYGEQFF
17 | . | . | TRBJ1-5 | TRBV12-3/TRBV12-4 | TGTGCCAGCAGTTTACGGGGTGGCCGTGGGAGCAATCAGCCCCAGCATTTT | CASSLRGGRGSNQPQHF
16 | . | . | TRBJ2-2 | TRBV3-1 | TGTGCCAGCAGCCCATTACTAAACTTGGGGACCGGGGAGCTGTTTTTT | CASSPLLNLGTGELFF
15 | . | . | TRBJ2-2 | TRBV3-1 | TGTGCCAGCAGCCCGCAGGGGCGAGAGAACGGGGAGCTGTTTTTT | CASSPQGRENGELFF
15 | . | TRBD2 | TRBJ2-7 | TRBV5-1 | TGCGCCAGCAGCCCCGAGACTAGCGGGCTCTACGAGCAGTACTTC | CASSPETSGLYEQYF
14 | . | . | TRBJ2-7 | TRBV11-2 | TGTGCCAGCACCCGGGCGGCGAGCTCCTACGAGCAGTACTTC | CASTRAASSYEQYF
15 | . | . | TRBJ2-1 | TRBV7-9 | TGTGCCAGCAGACACGTGGGGGTATCGAGAGATGAGCAGTTCTTC | CASRHVGVSRDEQFF
15 | few | TRBD2 | TRBJ2-7 | TRBV27 | TGTGCCAGCAGAAATAGACTAGCGGGTCGCTACGAGCAGTACTTC | CASRNRLAGRYEQYF
16 | . | TRBD2 | TRBJ2-7 | TRBV6-5 | TGTGCCAGCAGTTCAACTAGCGGGAGGGACCACTACGAGCAGTACTTC | CASSSTSGRDHYEQYF
14 | few | . | TRBJ1-1 | TRBV2 | TGTGCCAGCAGTGAAGGGGCCGGGAACACTGAAGCTTTCTTT | CASSEGAGNTEAFF